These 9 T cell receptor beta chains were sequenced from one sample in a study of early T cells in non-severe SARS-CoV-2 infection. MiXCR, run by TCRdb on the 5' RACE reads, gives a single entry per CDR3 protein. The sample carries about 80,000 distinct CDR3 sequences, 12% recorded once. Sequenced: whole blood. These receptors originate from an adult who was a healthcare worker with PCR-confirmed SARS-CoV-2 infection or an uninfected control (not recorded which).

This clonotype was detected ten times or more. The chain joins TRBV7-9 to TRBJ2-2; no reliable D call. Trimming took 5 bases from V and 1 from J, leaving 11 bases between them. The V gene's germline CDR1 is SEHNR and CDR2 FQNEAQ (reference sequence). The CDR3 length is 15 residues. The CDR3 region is CASSPRTVNTGELFF. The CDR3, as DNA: TGTGCCAGCAGCCCCCGGACGGTGAACACCGGGGAGCTGTTTTTT.

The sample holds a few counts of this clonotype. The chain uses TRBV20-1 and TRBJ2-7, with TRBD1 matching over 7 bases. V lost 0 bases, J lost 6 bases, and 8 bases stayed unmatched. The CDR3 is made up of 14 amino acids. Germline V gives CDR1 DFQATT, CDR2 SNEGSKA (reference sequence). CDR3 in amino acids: CSAREGTAPFEQYF. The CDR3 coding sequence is TGCAGTGCTAGAGAAGGGACAGCTCCCTTCGAGCAGTACTTC.

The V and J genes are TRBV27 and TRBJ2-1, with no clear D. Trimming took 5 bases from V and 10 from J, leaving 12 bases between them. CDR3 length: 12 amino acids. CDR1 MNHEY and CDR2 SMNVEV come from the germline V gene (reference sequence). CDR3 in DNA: TGTGCCAGCAGTCAATCATCTGGAGAGCAGTTCTTC. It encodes CASSQSSGEQFF.

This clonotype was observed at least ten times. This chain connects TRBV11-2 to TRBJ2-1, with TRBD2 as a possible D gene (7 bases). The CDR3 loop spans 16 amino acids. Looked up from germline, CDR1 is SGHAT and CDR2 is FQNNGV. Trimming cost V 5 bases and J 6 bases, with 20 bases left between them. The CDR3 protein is CASSRIGGRRGNEQFF. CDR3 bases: TGTGCCAGCAGCCGAATCGGGGGGCGGAGGGGCAATGAGCAGTTCTTC.

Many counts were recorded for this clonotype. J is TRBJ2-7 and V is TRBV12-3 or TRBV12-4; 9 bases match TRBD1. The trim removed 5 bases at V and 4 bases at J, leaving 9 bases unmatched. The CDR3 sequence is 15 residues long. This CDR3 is CASSAGTGSRYEQYF. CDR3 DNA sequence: TGTGCCAGCAGTGCCGGGACAGGGTCACGTTACGAGCAGTACTTC.

The CDR3 region is CASSSGQVYGYTF. The CDR3 DNA reads TGTGCCAGCAGTTCGGGACAGGTCTATGGCTACACCTTC. This chain uses TRBV28 with TRBJ1-2; 8 positions agree with TRBD1. Germline V gene sequence: CDR1 MDHEN, CDR2 SYDVKM. This CDR3 spans 13 amino acids. Unmatched junction bases numbered 2, after V lost 4 bases and J lost 4 bases.

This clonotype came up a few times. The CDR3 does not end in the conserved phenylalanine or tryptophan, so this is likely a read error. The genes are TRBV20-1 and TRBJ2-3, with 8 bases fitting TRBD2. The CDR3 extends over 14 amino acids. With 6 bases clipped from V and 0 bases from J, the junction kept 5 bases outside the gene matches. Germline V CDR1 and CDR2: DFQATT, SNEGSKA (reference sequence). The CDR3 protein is CSAQRGPSTDTQYL. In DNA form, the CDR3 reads TGCAGTGCCCAGCGGGGGCCCAGCACAGATACGCAGTATCTT.

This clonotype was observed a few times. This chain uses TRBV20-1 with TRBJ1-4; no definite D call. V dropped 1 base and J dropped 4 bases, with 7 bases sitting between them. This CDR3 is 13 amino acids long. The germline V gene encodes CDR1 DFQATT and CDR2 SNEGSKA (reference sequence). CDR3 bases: TGCAGTGCTAGAGGAGGTGATAATGAAAAACTGTTTTTT. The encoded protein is CSARGGDNEKLFF.

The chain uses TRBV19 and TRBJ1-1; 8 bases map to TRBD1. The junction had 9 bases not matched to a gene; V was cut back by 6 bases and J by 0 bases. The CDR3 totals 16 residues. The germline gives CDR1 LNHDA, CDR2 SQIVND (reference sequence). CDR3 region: CASRYPGQALNTEAFF. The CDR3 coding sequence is TGTGCCAGTAGATATCCGGGACAGGCTCTGAACACTGAAGCTTTCTTT. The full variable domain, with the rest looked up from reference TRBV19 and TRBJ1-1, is DGGITQSPKYLFRKEGQNVTLSCEQNLNHDAMYWYRQDPGQGLRLIYYSQIVNDFQKGDIAEGYSVSREKKESFPLTVTSAQKNPTAFYLCASRYPGQALNTEAFFGQGTRLTVV.